One sample yielded the 18 T cell receptor beta chains listed below, sequenced in a study of cytomegalovirus exposure and HLA in healthy donors. The PCR was carried out with 60 Vbeta primers and 13 Jbeta primers. The table came from immunoSEQ multiplex PCR; TCRdb's copy has only in-frame clones and leaves some out. The sample lists 73,000 or so clones; around four fifths were seen once. Sequenced material: PBMCs. The receptors stem from a human donor in good health.

This clone was counted between two and nine times. In DNA form, the CDR3 reads TGTGCTAGTGGCCCCGGGACTAGCGGCACCACAGATACGCAGTATTTT. It specifies CASGPGTSGTTDTQYF. The chain uses TRBV12-5 and TRBJ2-3; TRBD2 matches 11 bases. Trimming at V came to 6 bases and at J to 2 bases, leaving 7 bases not matched to a gene. Germline assignment: CDR1 LGHNT and CDR2 FRNRAP. This CDR3 is 16 amino acids long.

The V gene is TRBV7-2, the J gene TRBJ1-3; D remains ambiguous. Germline lookup yields CDR1 SGHTA and CDR2 FQGNSA. This CDR3 region has 15 residues. Trimming removed 4 bases at V and 1 base at J, with 11 bases between. In DNA, the CDR3 is TGTGCCAGCAGCTCAAGGTCGGGGTCTGGAAACACCATATATTTT. It yields the protein CASSSRSGSGNTIYF.

This chain uses TRBV18 with TRBJ2-7; D may be TRBD1 (5 bases). The length of the CDR3 is 13 residues. Between the trimmed V and J ends, which lost 3 bases and 4 bases, there was a span of 10 bases. CDR1 and CDR2 from the germline V gene are KGHSH and LQKENI. Written as DNA, the CDR3 is TGTGCCAGCTCACCGGCGACAGCATACGAGCAGTACTTC. This codes for CASSPATAYEQYF.

This chain joins TRBV4-3 and TRBJ2-3, with 10 bases fitting TRBD2. This CDR3 comprises 19 residues. The V and J ends lost 0 bases and 3 bases, in that order; junction bases with no gene match: 12. The germline gives CDR1 LGHNA, CDR2 YSLEER. CDR3 nucleotides: TGCGCCAGCAGCCAAGATCCCAGCGGGGGGGCCCGGGGTACAGATACGCAGTATTTT. Translation: CASSQDPSGGARGTDTQYF.

The chain has TRBV19 and TRBJ1-2; no clear D gene. Germline V gene sequence: CDR1 LNHDA, CDR2 SQIVND (reference sequence). This CDR3 spans 14 amino acids. The V end lost 3 bases, the J end lost 4 bases, and 12 bases lay between the germline ends. The CDR3 loop is CASSIRVPGYGYTF. In DNA, the CDR3 is TGTGCCAGTAGTATTCGTGTGCCGGGCTATGGCTACACCTTC. The full variable domain, in which reference TRBV19 and TRBJ1-2 provide the parts outside the CDR3, is DGGITQSPKYLFRKEGQNVTLSCEQNLNHDAMYWYRQDPGQGLRLIYYSQIVNDFQKGDIAEGYSVSREKKESFPLTVTSAQKNPTAFYLCASSIRVPGYGYTFGSGTRLTVV.

The gene calls are TRBV30 and TRBJ1-6, with a weak D call TRBD1 (5 bases). CDR1 is GTSNPN, CDR2 SVGIG, per germline (reference sequence). Trimming took off 5 bases at V and 0 bases at J, with 8 bases between the two ends. The CDR3 consists of 14 residues. CDR3 loop: CAWGASSYNSPLHF. DNA of the CDR3: TGTGCCTGGGGGGCCAGCTCCTATAATTCACCCCTCCACTTT.

This rearrangement joins TRBV18 to TRBJ1-3; D might be TRBD1 (6 bases). V lost 4 bases to trimming and J lost 4 bases, with 14 bases between them. Germline V lookup: CDR1 KGHSH, CDR2 LQKENI. This CDR3 has 15 amino acids. CDR3 sequence (DNA): TGTGCCAGCTCACTTGACCGGACAGTAGGAAACACCATATATTTT. Translating it yields CASSLDRTVGNTIYF.

This chain links TRBV5-1 with TRBJ2-7; 8 nucleotides agree with TRBD1. The V segment lost 0 bases and the J segment 7 bases; nucleotides outside the gene matches: 9. The CDR3 extends over 15 amino acids. Germline-derived CDR1 and CDR2 are SGHRS and YFSETQ. In nucleotides, the CDR3 is TGCGCCAGCAGCTTGGCGCAGGGGGCGGTGGGAGAGCAGTACTTC. Translated: CASSLAQGAVGEQYF.

The chain couples TRBV11-2 to TRBJ1-1; D is perhaps TRBD1 (5 bases). The germline V gene has CDR1 SGHAT and CDR2 FQNNGV. V was shortened by 11 bases and J by 1 base, with 11 bases between the two germline ends. This CDR3 is 12 amino acids long. The CDR3: CASDSPNTEAFF. The CDR3 DNA follows: TGTGCCTCCGACAGCCCGAACACTGAAGCTTTCTTT.

The rearrangement links TRBV6-1 to TRBJ2-5; the match to TRBD1 covers 10 bases. V trimming: 7 bases; J trimming: 5 bases; junction bases outside the gene matches: 10. Germline V lookup: CDR1 MNHNS, CDR2 SASEGT. The CDR3 has 15 residues. CDR3 sequence reads: CASTLGTGVGETQYF. In nucleotides, the CDR3 is TGTGCCAGCACCCTAGGGACAGGGGTCGGGGAGACCCAGTACTTC.

This clone turned up a few times. The chain joins TRBV6-5 to TRBJ1-2; possible D gene TRBD1, 5 bases. The germline V and J ends were trimmed by 6 bases and 4 bases, with 18 bases remaining between them. CDR3 size: 15 residues. CDR1 is MNHEY and CDR2 is SVGAGI in the germline V gene. The CDR3 coding sequence is TGTGCCAGCAGCCCAGACGGGGGAATAACCTATGGCTACACCTTC. As protein: CASSPDGGITYGYTF.

For the CDR3, the DNA is TGCGCCAGCAGCTTAGGACAGGGGGGTCAGCCCCAGCATTTT. Translating it yields CASSLGQGGQPQHF. The V call is TRBV5-1, the J call TRBJ1-5; 10 bases are a match to TRBD1. Germline trimming cut 2 bases from V and 6 bases from J; bases unmatched to any gene: 2. CDR1 and CDR2 (germline): SGHRS, YFSETQ. The CDR3 contains 14 residues.

CDR3 loop: CASSLDGTGGNTQYF. Written as DNA, the CDR3 is TGTGCCAGCAGCTTAGATGGGACAGGGGGTAATACGCAGTATTTT. The chain is built from TRBV7-3 and TRBJ2-3; 11 bases fit TRBD1. This CDR3 region has 15 residues. V shed 2 bases, J shed 7 bases, and the junction held 5 bases outside the gene matches. The germline gives CDR1 SGHTA, CDR2 FQGTGA.

This clone was counted a few times. The V and J genes are TRBV18 and TRBJ1-4; TRBD1 matches 10 bases. Germline V CDR1 and CDR2: KGHSH, LQKENI. The CDR3 extends over 15 amino acids. The ends lost 8 bases at V and 0 bases at J; junction bases unmatched: 3. The CDR3 is CASAGQGATNEKLFF. CDR3 nucleotides: TGTGCCAGCGCCGGACAGGGGGCAACTAATGAAAAACTGTTTTTT.

This clone has only a few counts. This CDR3 is CASSPTGGLDQPQHF. Written as DNA, the CDR3 is TGTGCCAGCAGTCCAACAGGGGGACTCGATCAGCCCCAGCATTTT. The rearrangement links TRBV6-5 to TRBJ1-5; 8 nucleotides align to TRBD1. The trim removed 5 bases at V and 5 bases at J, leaving 8 bases unmatched. From germline, CDR1 is MNHEY and CDR2 SVGAGI. This CDR3 is 15 amino acids long.

The chain links TRBV10-2 to TRBJ2-4; TRBD1 matches at 11 bases. This CDR3 region has 14 residues. Germline CDR1 and CDR2: WSHSY and SAAADI. The junction had 6 bases not matched to a gene; V was cut back by 6 bases and J by 8 bases. The CDR3: CASRTGTGGYIQYF. The CDR3 DNA reads TGCGCCAGCAGGACCGGGACAGGGGGGTACATTCAGTACTTC.

The chain uses TRBV7-9 and TRBJ1-1; D possibly corresponds to TRBD1 (5 bases). Looked up from germline, CDR1 is SEHNR and CDR2 is FQNEAQ (reference sequence). This CDR3 has 14 amino acids. V shed 0 bases and J shed 3 bases, with 8 bases lying between them. The DNA of the CDR3 is TGTGCCAGCAGCTTAGCCCAGGGATACACTGAAGCTTTCTTT. As protein: CASSLAQGYTEAFF. The full variable domain, rest sourced from reference TRBV7-9 and TRBJ1-1, is DTGVSQNPRHKITKRGQNVTFRCDPISEHNRLYWYRQTLGQGPEFLTYFQNEAQLEKSRLLSDRFSAERPKGSFSTLEIQRTEQGDSAMYLCASSLAQGYTEAFFGQGTRLTVV.

The chain combines TRBV7-2 with TRBJ1-6; D remains unclear. The CDR3 length is 12 residues. V lost 9 bases and J lost 9, with 12 bases in between. Germline V CDR1 and CDR2: SGHTA, FQGNSA. CDR3 coding DNA: TGTGCCAGTAAAGCGGTTGGTTCACCCCTCCACTTT. Protein: CASKAVGSPLHF.